This is a list of T cell receptor beta chains from one sample in a study of cytomegalovirus exposure and HLA in healthy donors. Here immunoSEQ multiplex PCR was the method, and the copy in TCRdb shows in-frame clones only, minus some. The table has 220,000 or so clones, around 86% seen once. Sequencing input: PBMCs. All receptors derive from a woman aged 40 to 55 in good health and CMV-seronegative. Both conserved end residues are part of each CDR3. D genes are given only for firm matches. Expanded clones are given a class, and other clones once, few, many or no size at all.

d_call	v_call	j_call	clone_size	cdr3_aa	cdr3_nt
TRBD2	TRBV10-3	TRBJ2-5	NA	CATRPDREAQYF	TGTGCCACCCGGCCGGACCGGGAGGCCCAGTACTTC
NA	TRBV7-2	TRBJ1-5	NA	CASSFYFQPQHF	TGTGCCAGCAGCTTTTACTTTCAGCCCCAGCATTTT
TRBD2	TRBV11-3	TRBJ2-3	few	CASSLRTSGRATDTQYF	TGTGCCAGCAGCTTACGGACTAGCGGGAGGGCCACAGATACGCAGTATTTT
NA	TRBV7-8	TRBJ1-5	NA	CASSSQSNQPQHF	TGTGCCAGCAGCTCCCAGAGCAATCAGCCCCAGCATTTT
NA	TRBV4-1	TRBJ2-3	NA	CASSQNPRGTDTQYF	TGCGCCAGCAGCCAAAATCCGAGGGGCACAGATACGCAGTATTTT
TRBD2	TRBV30	TRBJ2-7	NA	CAWGGGGYEQYF	TGTGCCTGGGGCGGGGGTGGATACGAGCAGTACTTC
NA	TRBV11-2	TRBJ2-3	once	CASSAPRPGVGQYF	TGTGCCAGCAGCGCCCCCCGCCCCGGGGTTGGACAGTATTTT
TRBD2	TRBV2	TRBJ2-1	NA	CAIRLAGYNEQFF	TGTGCCATTCGACTAGCGGGGTACAATGAGCAGTTCTTC
NA	TRBV27	TRBJ2-1	NA	CASSLSFYNEQFF	TGTGCCAGCAGTTTGTCCTTCTACAATGAGCAGTTCTTC
NA	TRBV14	TRBJ2-1	NA	CASSQETGTNNEQFF	TGTGCCAGCAGCCAAGAAACAGGGACCAACAATGAGCAGTTCTTC
NA	TRBV18	TRBJ1-2	NA	CASSPLDSMDGYTF	TGTGCCAGCTCACCACTGGACAGCATGGATGGCTACACCTTC
NA	TRBV5-4	TRBJ1-2	NA	CASSLLGAYGYTF	TGTGCCAGCAGCTTGCTAGGGGCTTATGGCTACACCTTC
TRBD1	TRBV2	TRBJ2-7	NA	CASSPGTGRHEQYF	TGTGCCAGCTCCCCCGGGACAGGGCGCCACGAGCAGTACTTC
NA	TRBV19	TRBJ1-5	NA	CASSIDSTNDTDSNQPQHF	TGTGCCAGTAGTATAGATTCGACGAATGACACGGATAGCAATCAGCCCCAGCATTTT
TRBD1	TRBV29-1	TRBJ2-1	few	CSVGVDRGLRDEQFF	TGCAGCGTTGGGGTTGACAGGGGGCTGAGGGATGAGCAGTTCTTC
TRBD1	TRBV27	TRBJ2-5	NA	CASSLFSGQTETQYF	TGTGCCAGCAGTTTATTTTCGGGACAGACGGAGACCCAGTACTTC
NA	TRBV29-1	TRBJ1-4	NA	CSVAYRTTNEKLFF	TGCAGCGTGGCGTACAGAACAACTAATGAAAAACTGTTTTTT
TRBD2	TRBV5-1	TRBJ2-1	NA	CASSPETSGFYNEQFF	TGCGCCAGCAGCCCGGAGACTAGCGGGTTCTACAATGAGCAGTTCTTC
NA	TRBV28	TRBJ2-2	NA	CASSLITGRNTGELFF	TGTGCCAGCAGTTTAATCACAGGGAGGAACACCGGGGAGCTGTTTTTT
NA	TRBV10-1	TRBJ2-7	NA	CASSSGTQTYEQYF	TGCGCCAGCAGCTCGGGGACACAAACCTACGAGCAGTACTTC
NA	TRBV19	TRBJ1-2	NA	CASSIGLEGSLYGYTF	TGTGCCAGTAGTATAGGGTTGGAGGGAAGTTTGTATGGCTACACCTTC
TRBD2	TRBV30	TRBJ2-2	NA	CAWRGLAGLTGELFF	TGTGCCTGGAGGGGGTTAGCGGGACTCACCGGGGAGCTGTTTTTT